Following are 10 T cell receptor beta chains from one sample sequenced in a study of graft-versus-host responses after intestinal transplantation. Their recognized antigens are unknown. Profiling relied on immunoSEQ multiplex PCR, and the TCRdb table lists in-frame clones only, not all of them. Here the sample spans some 97,000 clones, over 75% being singletons. The sample was unstimulated CD4+ T cells sorted from spleen or lymph node cells, taken before transplant. All receptors come from a human donor who was the organ donor for an intestinal transplant.

A few counts support this clone. This chain joins TRBV5-1 and TRBJ2-1, with TRBD2 identical over 15 bases. Germline V gene sequence: CDR1 SGHRS, CDR2 YFSETQ. With V trimmed by 4 bases and J by 7 bases, 6 bases remained unmatched. This CDR3 contains 16 residues. DNA of the CDR3: TGCGCCAGCAGCACGGGACTAGCGGGGGGAAGGAATGAGCAGTTCTTC. Translating gives CASSTGLAGGRNEQFF.

CDR3 bases: TGTGTCAGAAGCTTCGGACTAGCGGGGACAGATACGCAGTATTTT. This sequence encodes CVRSFGLAGTDTQYF. V usage is TRBV7-5 and J usage is TRBJ2-3; the DNA was not used to check the table's D call, TRBD2. TRBV7-5 is assigned pseudogene status. The length of the CDR3 is 15 residues.

The chain has TRBV14 and TRBJ1-1, with D unresolved. CDR1 and CDR2 (germline): SGHDN, FVKESK. The CDR3 is made up of 12 amino acids. Trimming removed 8 bases from V and 0 bases from J, with 7 bases in between. This chain's CDR3 is CASSRMNTEAFF. The CDR3 bases are TGTGCCAGCTCCCGTATGAACACTGAAGCTTTCTTT.

This sequence joins TRBV15 and TRBJ2-7; either TRBD1 or TRBD2 may fit D (6 bases each). The CDR3 has 15 residues. Per germline, CDR1 LNHNV and CDR2 YYDKDF (reference sequence). Trimming removed 3 bases from V and 2 bases from J, with 14 bases in between. The CDR3 DNA reads TGTGCCACCAGCAGGGCCGGGGGACACACCTACGAGCAGTACTTC. Its translation is CATSRAGGHTYEQYF. Combining the CDR3 with reference TRBV15 and TRBJ2-7 gives the whole variable domain DAMVIQNPRYQVTQFGKPVTLSCSQTLNHNVMYWYQQKSSQAPKLLFHYYDKDFNNEADTPDNFQSRRPNTSFCFLDIRSPGLGDTAMYLCATSRAGGHTYEQYFGPGTRLTVT.

The chain uses TRBV30 and TRBJ1-1; D may be TRBD1 (6 bases). From germline, CDR1 is GTSNPN and CDR2 SVGIG (reference sequence). CDR3 length: 17 residues. V dropped 8 bases and J dropped 0 bases, with 25 bases sitting between them. The CDR3 loop is CAVTGKLYHAMNTEAFF. In nucleotides, the CDR3 is TGTGCCGTCACAGGGAAGCTGTACCACGCAATGAACACTGAAGCTTTCTTT.

The chain uses TRBV5-6 and TRBJ1-4; D is ambiguous. V shed 0 bases and J shed 4 bases, with 16 bases lying between them. This CDR3 comprises 17 residues. CDR1 and CDR2 (germline): SGHDT, YYEEEE. The CDR3 nucleotides are TGTGCCAGCAGCTTGGGCCCGATAGGGAAGTTTAATGAAAAACTGTTTTTT. This translates into CASSLGPIGKFNEKLFF.

Relative to its sample, this clone is medium-sized. The CDR3 sequence is CASSLAGGVISNQPQHF. CDR3 bases: TGCGCCAGCAGCTTGGCCGGGGGAGTGATAAGCAATCAGCCCCAGCATTTT. V gene TRBV5-1 combines with J gene TRBJ1-5; maybe TRBD1 (5 bases). The length of the CDR3 is 17 residues. Trimming cost V 0 bases and J 1 base, with 14 bases left between them. Germline CDR1 is SGHRS and CDR2 is YFSETQ.

The chain links TRBV5-1 to TRBJ2-1, with 7 bases lining up with TRBD1. Trimming at V came to 4 bases and at J to 7 bases, leaving 14 bases not matched to a gene. Germline assignment: CDR1 SGHRS and CDR2 YFSETQ. This CDR3 region has 16 residues. The CDR3 protein is CASSQIGVTGVNEQFF. CDR3 nucleotides: TGCGCCAGCAGCCAAATCGGGGTCACAGGGGTTAATGAGCAGTTCTTC.

This clone came up a few times. The chain joins TRBV10-3 to TRBJ1-4; possibly TRBD1 for D (6 bases). Trimming stripped 3 bases from V and 6 bases from J, with 8 bases between. Germline V gives CDR1 ENHRY, CDR2 SYGVKD. The CDR3 is 13 residues long. The CDR3 spells CAISETGHEKLFF. The CDR3 nucleotides read TGTGCCATCAGTGAAACAGGGCATGAAAAACTGTTTTTT.

This sequence joins TRBV5-4 and TRBJ1-2; 7 nucleotides line up with TRBD1. This CDR3 is built from 13 residues. The junction had 5 bases not matched to a gene; V was cut back by 4 bases and J by 5 bases. Germline V gives CDR1 SGHNT, CDR2 YYREEE (reference sequence). The CDR3: CASSVTGTYGYTF. In DNA form, the CDR3 reads TGTGCCAGCAGCGTGACAGGGACGTATGGCTACACCTTC.